This T cell receptor beta chain was documented in a study of blood T cells in healthy people across ages. Sample-barcoded 5' priming and a J-beta primer mix drove a second PCR of 7 to 11 cycles. MiXCR was run by TCRdb on the 5' RACE reads, yielding one entry per CDR3 protein. Here the sample spans about 900,000 distinct CDR3 sequences, around 48% being singletons. Worth noting for this clonotype: What it recognizes is unknown.

The CDR3 is 17 residues long. V lost 0 bases and J lost 0, with 13 bases in between. Germline V CDR1 and CDR2: SGHRS, YFSETQ. Study observations and caveats: Naive T cell percentage showed a strong correlation with the diversity of TCR beta.

Source material: blood. The receptor was derived from a man between 25 and 39 years old in good health. The chain uses TRBV5-1 and TRBJ2-4, with D possibly matching TRBD1 (5 bases). The CDR3 reads CASSLATDNLAKNIQYF. The CDR3 region has the DNA TGCGCCAGCAGCTTGGCGACAGACAACCTAGCCAAAAACATTCAGTACTTC.